Following are 7 T cell receptor beta chains from one sample sequenced in a study of shared clonotypes between healthy human individuals. Clones were read by immunoSEQ multiplex PCR, and TCRdb kept only the in-frame ones, dropping some. Of some 200,000 clones in the sample, just over 65% are singletons; the top ten hold over 8.5%. Specimen: memory CD4+ T cells sorted from blood. The subset denotes: CD45RA-negative fraction. The receptor set was obtained from a man in his thirties or forties in good health.

V gene TRBV4-1 combines with J gene TRBJ2-7, with 7 bases aligning to TRBD2. Germline-derived CDR1 and CDR2 are MGHRA and YSYEKL. The CDR3 extends over 15 amino acids. The V and J ends lost 4 bases and 3 bases, in that order; junction bases with no gene match: 9. In nucleotides, the CDR3 is TGCGCCAGCAGCCCAGCGGCTAGCGGCCTCTACGAGCAGTACTTC. Translated: CASSPAASGLYEQYF.

The chain has TRBV5-4 and TRBJ2-1; no reliable D call. The germline V gene has CDR1 SGHNT and CDR2 YYREEE (reference sequence). The CDR3 extends over 12 amino acids. V lost 2 bases and J 5 bases, leaving 5 bases between the germline ends. In DNA, the CDR3 is TGTGCCAGCAGCTTCAAGGACAATGAGCAGTTCTTC. Its protein product is CASSFKDNEQFF.

The chain couples TRBV7-8 to TRBJ2-7; D might be TRBD1 or TRBD2, each matching 6 bases. This CDR3 has 14 amino acids. Between the trimmed V and J ends, which lost 3 bases and 6 bases, there was a span of 15 bases. CDR1 and CDR2 from the germline V gene are SGHVS and FQNEAQ. The CDR3 region is CASSFTGLGGEQYF. The CDR3 DNA sequence: TGTGCCAGCAGCTTTACAGGGCTGGGGGGCGAGCAGTACTTC.

To note about this clone: Other DNA sequences in the sample encode the same CDR3. The rearrangement links TRBV5-1 to TRBJ2-2; no definite D call. CDR1 SGHRS and CDR2 YFSETQ come from the germline V gene. V gave up 2 bases and J gave up 0 bases, with 8 bases separating them. The CDR3 spans 15 residues. The CDR3 reads CASSLGPPNTGELFF. The CDR3 coding sequence is TGCGCCAGCAGCTTAGGCCCACCGAACACCGGGGAGCTGTTTTTT.

In this sample, this clone turned up a few times. In the same sample, other DNA sequences code for this CDR3. The rearrangement links TRBV28 to TRBJ1-5, with 8 bases matching TRBD1. Germline CDR1 is MDHEN and CDR2 is SYDVKM. The CDR3 totals 14 residues. J lost 1 base, V lost 4 bases, and 0 bases had no gene match. CDR3 sequence: CASSSGGSNQPQHF. The CDR3 bases are TGTGCCAGCAGTTCAGGGGGCAGCAATCAGCCCCAGCATTTT.

The chain employs TRBV2 and TRBJ1-1; D remains ambiguous. The CDR3 has 17 residues. Germline V CDR1 and CDR2: SNHLY, FYNNEI. CDR3 sequence reads: CAVPPSDGEVIDTEAFF. The CDR3 DNA follows: TGTGCAGTCCCTCCCAGTGATGGGGAGGTAATTGACACTGAAGCTTTCTTT.

This chain joins TRBV5-1 and TRBJ2-4; perhaps TRBD1 as D (5 bases). The ends were cut back, 3 bases at V and 5 bases at J, with 12 bases in the middle. The CDR3 covers 14 residues. Germline V CDR1 and CDR2: SGHRS, YFSETQ. The CDR3 sequence: CASSSDSVQNIQYF. The CDR3 nucleotides read TGCGCCAGCAGCTCTGACAGTGTCCAAAACATTCAGTACTTC. Complete variable domain (other parts from reference TRBV5-1 and TRBJ2-4): KAGVTQTPRYLIKTRGQQVTLSCSPISGHRSVSWYQQTPGQGLQFLFEYFSETQRNKGNFPGRFSGRQFSNSRSEMNVSTLELGDSALYLCASSSDSVQNIQYFGAGTRLSVL.